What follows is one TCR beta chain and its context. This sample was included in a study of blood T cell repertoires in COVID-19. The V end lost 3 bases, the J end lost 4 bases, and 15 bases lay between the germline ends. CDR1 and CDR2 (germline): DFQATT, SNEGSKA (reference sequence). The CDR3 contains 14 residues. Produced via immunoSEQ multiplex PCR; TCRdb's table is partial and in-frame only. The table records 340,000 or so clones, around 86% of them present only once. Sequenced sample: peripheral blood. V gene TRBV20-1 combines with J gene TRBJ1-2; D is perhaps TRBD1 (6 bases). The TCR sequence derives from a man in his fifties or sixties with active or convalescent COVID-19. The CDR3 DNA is TGCAGTGCTAGTGTGGCAGGGGATGCCTATGGCTACACCTTC. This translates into CSASVAGDAYGYTF.